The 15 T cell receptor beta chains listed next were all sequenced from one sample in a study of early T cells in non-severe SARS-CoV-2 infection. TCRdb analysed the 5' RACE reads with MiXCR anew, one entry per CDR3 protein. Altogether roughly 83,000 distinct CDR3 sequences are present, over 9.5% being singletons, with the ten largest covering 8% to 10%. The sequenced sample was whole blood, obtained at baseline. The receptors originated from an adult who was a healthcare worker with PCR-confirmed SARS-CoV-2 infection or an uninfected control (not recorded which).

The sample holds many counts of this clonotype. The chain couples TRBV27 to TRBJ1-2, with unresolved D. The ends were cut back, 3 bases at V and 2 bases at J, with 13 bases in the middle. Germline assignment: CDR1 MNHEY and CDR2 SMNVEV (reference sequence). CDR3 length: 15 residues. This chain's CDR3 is CASSFAAEANYGYTF. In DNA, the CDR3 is TGTGCCAGCAGTTTCGCGGCCGAGGCGAACTATGGCTACACCTTC.

DNA for the CDR3: TGTGCCAGCAGCTTAGCGTTTGGCAGGCGATCAACTAATGAAAAACTGTTTTTT. It encodes CASSLAFGRRSTNEKLFF. The V call is TRBV7-9, the J call TRBJ1-4; D call uncertain. The CDR3 totals 18 residues. Trimming removed 0 bases at V and 0 bases at J, with 14 bases between. CDR1 SEHNR and CDR2 FQNEAQ come from the germline V gene (reference sequence).

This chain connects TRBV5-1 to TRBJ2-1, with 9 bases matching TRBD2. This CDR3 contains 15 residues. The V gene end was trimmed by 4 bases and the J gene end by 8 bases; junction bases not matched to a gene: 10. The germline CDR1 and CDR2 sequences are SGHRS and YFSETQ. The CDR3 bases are TGCGCCAGCAGCCCCCAACCCGGGACTAGCTATGAGCAGTTCTTC. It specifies CASSPQPGTSYEQFF.

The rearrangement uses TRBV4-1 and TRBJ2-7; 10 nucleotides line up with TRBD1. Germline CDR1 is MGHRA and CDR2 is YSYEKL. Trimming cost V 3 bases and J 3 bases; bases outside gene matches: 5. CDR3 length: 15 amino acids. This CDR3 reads CASSHQDRGVYEQYF. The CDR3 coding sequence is TGCGCCAGCAGCCATCAGGACAGGGGGGTCTACGAGCAGTACTTC.

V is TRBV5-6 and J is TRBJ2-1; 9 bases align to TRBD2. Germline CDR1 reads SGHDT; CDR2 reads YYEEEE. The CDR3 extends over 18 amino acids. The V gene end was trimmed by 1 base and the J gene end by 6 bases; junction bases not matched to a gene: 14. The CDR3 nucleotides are TGTGCCAGCAGCTTGCTGCCTAGCGGGAACCTGTGGGGCAATGAGCAGTTCTTC. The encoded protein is CASSLLPSGNLWGNEQFF.

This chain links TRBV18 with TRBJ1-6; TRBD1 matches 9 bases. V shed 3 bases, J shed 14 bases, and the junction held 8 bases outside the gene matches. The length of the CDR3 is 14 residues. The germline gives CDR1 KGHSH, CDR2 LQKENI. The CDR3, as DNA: TGTGCCAGCTCACCTGGACAGGGGTTTTTCACCCTCCACTTT. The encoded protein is CASSPGQGFFTLHF.

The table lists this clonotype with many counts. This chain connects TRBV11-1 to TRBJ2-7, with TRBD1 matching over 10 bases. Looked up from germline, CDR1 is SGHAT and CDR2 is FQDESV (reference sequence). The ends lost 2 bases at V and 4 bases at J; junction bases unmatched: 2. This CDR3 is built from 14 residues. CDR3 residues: CASSLRTGGYEQYF. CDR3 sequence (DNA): TGTGCCAGCAGCTTACGGACAGGGGGTTACGAGCAGTACTTC. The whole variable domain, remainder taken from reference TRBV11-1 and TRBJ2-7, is EAEVAQSPRYKITEKSQAVAFWCDPISGHATLYWYRQILGQGPELLVQFQDESVVDDSQLPKDRFSAERLKGVDSTLKIQPAELGDSAMYLCASSLRTGGYEQYFGPGTRLTVT.

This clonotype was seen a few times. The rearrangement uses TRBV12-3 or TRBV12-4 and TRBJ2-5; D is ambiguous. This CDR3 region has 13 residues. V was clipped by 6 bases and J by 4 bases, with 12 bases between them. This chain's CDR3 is CASSSERSETQYF. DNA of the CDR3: TGTGCCAGCAGCTCTGAGAGATCAGAGACCCAGTACTTC.

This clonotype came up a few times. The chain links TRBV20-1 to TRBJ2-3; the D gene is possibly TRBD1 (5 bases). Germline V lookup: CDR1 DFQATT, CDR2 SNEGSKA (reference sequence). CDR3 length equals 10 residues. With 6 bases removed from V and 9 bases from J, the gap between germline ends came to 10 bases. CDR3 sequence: CSAPAGTQYF. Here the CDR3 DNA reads TGCAGTGCCCCAGCAGGGACGCAGTATTTT.

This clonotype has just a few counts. The CDR3 loop reads CASSSRLGPATYEQYF. CDR3 sequence (DNA): TGTGCCAGCAGCTCACGCCTGGGACCAGCTACCTACGAGCAGTACTTC. V and J are TRBV28 and TRBJ2-7; D tentatively fits TRBD1 or TRBD2 (5 bases each). Trimming took 6 bases from V and 2 from J, leaving 20 bases between them. The CDR3 runs 16 residues. The V gene's germline CDR1 is MDHEN and CDR2 SYDVKM.

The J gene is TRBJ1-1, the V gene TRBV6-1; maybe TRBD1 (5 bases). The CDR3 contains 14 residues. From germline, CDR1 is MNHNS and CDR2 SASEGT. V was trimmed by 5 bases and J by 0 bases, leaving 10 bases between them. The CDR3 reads CASSSREMNTEAFF. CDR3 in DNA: TGTGCCAGCAGTTCCAGGGAAATGAACACTGAAGCTTTCTTT.

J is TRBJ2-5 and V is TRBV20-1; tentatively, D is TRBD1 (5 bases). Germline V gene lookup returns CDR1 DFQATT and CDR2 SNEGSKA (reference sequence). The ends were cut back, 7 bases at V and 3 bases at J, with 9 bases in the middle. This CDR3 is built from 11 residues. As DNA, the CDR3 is TGCAGTGGAGGCAGGGAAGAGACCCAGTACTTC. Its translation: CSGGREETQYF.

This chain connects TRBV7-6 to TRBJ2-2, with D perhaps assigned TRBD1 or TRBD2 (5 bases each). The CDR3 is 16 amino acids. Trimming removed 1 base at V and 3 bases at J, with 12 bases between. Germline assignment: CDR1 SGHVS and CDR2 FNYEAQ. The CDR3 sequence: CASSLVQGEYTGELFF. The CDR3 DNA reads TGTGCCAGCAGCTTAGTTCAGGGAGAGTACACCGGGGAGCTGTTTTTT.

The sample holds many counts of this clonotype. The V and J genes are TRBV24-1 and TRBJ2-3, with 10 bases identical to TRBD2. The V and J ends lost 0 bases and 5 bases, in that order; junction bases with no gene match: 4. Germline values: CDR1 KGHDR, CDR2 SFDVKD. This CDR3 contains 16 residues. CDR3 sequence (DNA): TGTGCCACCAGTGATTTGATGGGGACTAGCGAAGATACGCAGTATTTT. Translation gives CATSDLMGTSEDTQYF.

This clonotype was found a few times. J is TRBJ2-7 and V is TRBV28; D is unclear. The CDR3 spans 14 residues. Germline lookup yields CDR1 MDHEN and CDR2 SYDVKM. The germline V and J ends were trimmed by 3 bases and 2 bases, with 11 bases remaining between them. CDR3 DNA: TGTGCCAGCAGTTTTGAAGGGTTCGCCTACGAGCAGTACTTC. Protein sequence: CASSFEGFAYEQYF.